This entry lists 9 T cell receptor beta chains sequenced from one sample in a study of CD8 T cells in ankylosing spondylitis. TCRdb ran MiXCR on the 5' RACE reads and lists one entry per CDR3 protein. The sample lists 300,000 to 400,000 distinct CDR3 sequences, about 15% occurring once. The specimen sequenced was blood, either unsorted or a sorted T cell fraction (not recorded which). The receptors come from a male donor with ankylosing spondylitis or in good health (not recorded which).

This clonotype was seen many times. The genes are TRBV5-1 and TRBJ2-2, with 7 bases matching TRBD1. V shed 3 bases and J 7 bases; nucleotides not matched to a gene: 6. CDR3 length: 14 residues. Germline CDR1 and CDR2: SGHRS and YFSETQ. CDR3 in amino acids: CASSYRGNGGELFF. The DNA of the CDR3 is TGCGCCAGCAGCTACAGGGGTAACGGCGGGGAGCTGTTTTTT.

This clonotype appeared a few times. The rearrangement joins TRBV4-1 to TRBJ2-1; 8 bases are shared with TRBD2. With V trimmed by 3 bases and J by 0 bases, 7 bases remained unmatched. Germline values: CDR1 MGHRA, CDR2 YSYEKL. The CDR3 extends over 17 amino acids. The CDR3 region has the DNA TGCGCCAGCAGCCAGCCCTTAGCGGGGAGCTCCTACAATGAGCAGTTCTTC. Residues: CASSQPLAGSSYNEQFF.

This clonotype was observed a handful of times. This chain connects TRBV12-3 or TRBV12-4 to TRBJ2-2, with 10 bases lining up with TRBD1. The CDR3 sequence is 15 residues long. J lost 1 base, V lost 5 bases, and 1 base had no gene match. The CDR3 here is CASSRDRGNTGELFF. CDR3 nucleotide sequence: TGTGCCAGCAGTAGGGACAGGGGGAACACCGGGGAGCTGTTTTTT.

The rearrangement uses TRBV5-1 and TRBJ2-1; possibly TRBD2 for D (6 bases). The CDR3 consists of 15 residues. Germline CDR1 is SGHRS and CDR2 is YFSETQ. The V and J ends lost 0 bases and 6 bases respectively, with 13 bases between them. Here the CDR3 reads CASSLAAGTVNEQFF. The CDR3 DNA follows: TGCGCCAGCAGCTTGGCAGCCGGGACTGTCAATGAGCAGTTCTTC.

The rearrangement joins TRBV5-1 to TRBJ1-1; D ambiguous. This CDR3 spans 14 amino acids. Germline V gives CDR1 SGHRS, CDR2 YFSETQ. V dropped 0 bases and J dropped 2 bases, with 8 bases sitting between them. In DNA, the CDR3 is TGCGCCAGCAGCTTGGAGTACAGCAACACTGAAGCTTTCTTT. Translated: CASSLEYSNTEAFF.

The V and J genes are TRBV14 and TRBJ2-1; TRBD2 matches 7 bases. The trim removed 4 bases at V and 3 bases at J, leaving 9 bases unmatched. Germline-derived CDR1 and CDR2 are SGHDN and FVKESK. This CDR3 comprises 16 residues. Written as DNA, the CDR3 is TGTGCCAGCAGCCCCTCGGAGCGGGGAAACTACAATGAGCAGTTCTTC. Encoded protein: CASSPSERGNYNEQFF.

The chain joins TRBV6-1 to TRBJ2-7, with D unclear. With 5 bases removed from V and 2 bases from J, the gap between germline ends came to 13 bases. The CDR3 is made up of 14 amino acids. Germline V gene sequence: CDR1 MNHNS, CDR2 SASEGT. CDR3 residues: CASSLRVPPYEQYF. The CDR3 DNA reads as TGTGCCAGCAGTCTCCGGGTCCCCCCCTACGAGCAGTACTTC.

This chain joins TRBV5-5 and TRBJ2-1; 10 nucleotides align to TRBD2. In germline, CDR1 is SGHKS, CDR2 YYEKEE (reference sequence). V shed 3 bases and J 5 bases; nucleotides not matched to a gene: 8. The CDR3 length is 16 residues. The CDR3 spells CASSSYLAGENNEQFF. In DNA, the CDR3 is TGTGCCAGCAGCTCCTATCTAGCGGGAGAAAACAATGAGCAGTTCTTC.

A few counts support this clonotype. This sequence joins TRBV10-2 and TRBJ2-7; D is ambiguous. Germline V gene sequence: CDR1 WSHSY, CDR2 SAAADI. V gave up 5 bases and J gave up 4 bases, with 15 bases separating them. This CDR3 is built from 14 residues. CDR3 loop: CASSSRNGLYEQYF. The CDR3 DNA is TGCGCCAGCAGTTCTCGAAACGGTTTATACGAGCAGTACTTC.